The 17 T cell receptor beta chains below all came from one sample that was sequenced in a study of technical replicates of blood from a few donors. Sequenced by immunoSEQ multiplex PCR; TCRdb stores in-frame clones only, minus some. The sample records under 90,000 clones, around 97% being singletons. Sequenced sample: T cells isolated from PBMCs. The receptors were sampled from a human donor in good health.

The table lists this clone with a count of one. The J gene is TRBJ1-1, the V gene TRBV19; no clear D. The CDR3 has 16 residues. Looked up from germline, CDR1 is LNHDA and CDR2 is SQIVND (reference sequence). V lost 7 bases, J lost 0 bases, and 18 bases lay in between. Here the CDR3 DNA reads TGTGCCAGTATCCTAAGAGGAGGGAGGATGAACACTGAAGCTTTCTTT. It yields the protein CASILRGGRMNTEAFF.

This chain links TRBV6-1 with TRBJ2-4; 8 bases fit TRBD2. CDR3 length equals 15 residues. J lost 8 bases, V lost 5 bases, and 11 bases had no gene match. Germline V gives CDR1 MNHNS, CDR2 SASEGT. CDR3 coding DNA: TGTGCCAGCAGTCGCGGGGGGTCCGCCATGGACATTCAGTACTTC. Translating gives CASSRGGSAMDIQYF.

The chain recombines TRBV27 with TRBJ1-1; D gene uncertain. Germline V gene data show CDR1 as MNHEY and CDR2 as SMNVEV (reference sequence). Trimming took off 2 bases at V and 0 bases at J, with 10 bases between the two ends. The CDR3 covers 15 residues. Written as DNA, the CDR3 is TGTGCCAGCAGTTTAGGTCCTACCCTGAACACTGAAGCTTTCTTT. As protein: CASSLGPTLNTEAFF.

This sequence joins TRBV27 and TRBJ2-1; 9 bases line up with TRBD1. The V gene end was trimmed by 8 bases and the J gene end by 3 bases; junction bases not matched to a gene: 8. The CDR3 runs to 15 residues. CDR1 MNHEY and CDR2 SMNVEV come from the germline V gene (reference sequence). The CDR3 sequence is CASHSRDRDYNEQFF. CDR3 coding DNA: TGTGCCAGCCATTCCCGGGACAGGGACTACAATGAGCAGTTCTTC.

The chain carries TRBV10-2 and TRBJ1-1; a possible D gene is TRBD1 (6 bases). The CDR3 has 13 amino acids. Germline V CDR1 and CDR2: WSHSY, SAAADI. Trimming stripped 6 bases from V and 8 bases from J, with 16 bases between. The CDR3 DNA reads TGCGCCAGCAGAGTGACAGGCAGCCGAGAAGCTTTCTTT. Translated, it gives CASRVTGSREAFF.

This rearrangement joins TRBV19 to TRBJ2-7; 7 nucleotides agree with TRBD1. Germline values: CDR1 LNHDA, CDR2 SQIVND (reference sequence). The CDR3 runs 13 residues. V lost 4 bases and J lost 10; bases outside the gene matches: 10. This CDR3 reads CASSKRQGKQQYF. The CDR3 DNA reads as TGTGCCAGTAGTAAAAGACAGGGTAAGCAACAGTACTTC.

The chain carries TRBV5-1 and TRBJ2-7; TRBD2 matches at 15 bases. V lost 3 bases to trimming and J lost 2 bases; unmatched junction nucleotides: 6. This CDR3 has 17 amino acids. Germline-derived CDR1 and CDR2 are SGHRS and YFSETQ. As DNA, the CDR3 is TGCGCCAGCAGCTGGGGACTAGCGGGAGGCCGCGCCTACGAGCAGTACTTC. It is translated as CASSWGLAGGRAYEQYF.

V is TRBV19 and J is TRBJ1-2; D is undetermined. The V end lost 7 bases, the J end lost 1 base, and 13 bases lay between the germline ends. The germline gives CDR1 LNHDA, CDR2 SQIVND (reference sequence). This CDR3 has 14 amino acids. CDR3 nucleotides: TGTGCCAGTATGCCCGCAGGTTATAACTATGGCTACACCTTC. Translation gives CASMPAGYNYGYTF.

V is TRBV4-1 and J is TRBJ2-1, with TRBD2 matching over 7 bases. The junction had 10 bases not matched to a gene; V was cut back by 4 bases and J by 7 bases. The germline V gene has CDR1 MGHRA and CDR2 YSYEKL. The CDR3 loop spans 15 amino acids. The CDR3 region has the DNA TGCGCCAGCAGCCGAGGACTAGTAGGCGGAAATGAGCAGTTCTTC. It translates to CASSRGLVGGNEQFF.

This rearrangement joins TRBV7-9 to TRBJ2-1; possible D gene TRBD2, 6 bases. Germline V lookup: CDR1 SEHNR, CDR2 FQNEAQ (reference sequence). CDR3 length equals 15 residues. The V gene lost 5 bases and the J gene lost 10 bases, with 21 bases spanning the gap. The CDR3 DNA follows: TGTGCCAGCAGCCCCCGGGACTCACCCTTTTGGGAGCAGTTCTTC. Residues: CASSPRDSPFWEQFF.

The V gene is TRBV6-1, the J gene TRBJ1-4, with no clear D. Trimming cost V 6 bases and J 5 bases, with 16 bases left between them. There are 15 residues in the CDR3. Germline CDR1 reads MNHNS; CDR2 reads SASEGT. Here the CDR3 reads CASRALRELNEKLFF. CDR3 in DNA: TGTGCCAGCAGGGCCCTCCGGGAGTTAAATGAAAAACTGTTTTTT.

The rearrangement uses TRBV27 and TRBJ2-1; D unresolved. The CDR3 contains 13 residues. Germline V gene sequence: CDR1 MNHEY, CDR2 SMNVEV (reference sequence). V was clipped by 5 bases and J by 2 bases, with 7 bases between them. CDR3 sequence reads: CASSTQPYNEQFF. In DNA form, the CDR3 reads TGTGCCAGCAGTACACAGCCCTACAATGAGCAGTTCTTC.

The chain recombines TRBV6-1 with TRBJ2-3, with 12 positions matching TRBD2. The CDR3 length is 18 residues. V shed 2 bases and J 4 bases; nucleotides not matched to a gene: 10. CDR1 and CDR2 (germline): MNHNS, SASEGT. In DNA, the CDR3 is TGTGCCAGCAGTGAACTAGCGGGAGGGCCTGGTGGGTCAGATACGCAGTATTTT. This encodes CASSELAGGPGGSDTQYF.

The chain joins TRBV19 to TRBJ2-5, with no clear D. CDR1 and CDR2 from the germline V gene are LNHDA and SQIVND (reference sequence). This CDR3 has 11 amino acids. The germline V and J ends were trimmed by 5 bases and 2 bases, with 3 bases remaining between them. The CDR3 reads CASSLQETQYF. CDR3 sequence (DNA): TGTGCCAGTAGTTTACAAGAGACCCAGTACTTC.

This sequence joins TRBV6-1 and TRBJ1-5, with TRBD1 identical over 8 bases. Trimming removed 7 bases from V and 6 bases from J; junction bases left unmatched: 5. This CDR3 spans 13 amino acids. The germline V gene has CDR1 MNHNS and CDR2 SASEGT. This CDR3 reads CASTGRGLQPQHF. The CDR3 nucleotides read TGTGCCAGCACCGGCAGGGGGCTTCAGCCCCAGCATTTT.

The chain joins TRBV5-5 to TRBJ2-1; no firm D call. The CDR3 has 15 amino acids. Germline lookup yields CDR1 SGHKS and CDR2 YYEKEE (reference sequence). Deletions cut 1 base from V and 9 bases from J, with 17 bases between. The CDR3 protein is CASSLLTTSMSEQFF. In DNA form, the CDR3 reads TGTGCCAGCAGCTTGCTAACTACCTCAATGTCTGAGCAGTTCTTC.

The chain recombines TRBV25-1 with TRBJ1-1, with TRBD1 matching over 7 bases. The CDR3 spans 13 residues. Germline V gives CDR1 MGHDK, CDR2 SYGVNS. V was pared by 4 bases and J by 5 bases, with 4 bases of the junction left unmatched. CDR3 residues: CASSGQGWTEAFF. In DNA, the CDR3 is TGTGCCAGCAGTGGACAGGGATGGACTGAAGCTTTCTTT.